Only a few counts were recorded for the clone carrying this TCR beta chain. Antigen: not known. The sample originates from a study of beta chain features in type 1 diabetes. Study observations and caveats: Comparison showed that naive, central memory and Treg TCRB repertoires appeared more similar among patients than among healthy donors. Among type 1 diabetes patients, VDJ junctions had fewer insertions and more deletions. Cells carrying high TCR expression could end up over-represented when cDNA is sequenced.

CDR1 and CDR2 (germline): SNHLY, FYNNEI. V lost 6 bases, J lost 0 bases, and 9 bases lay in between. This CDR3 is built from 14 residues. The entirety of the isolated RNA underwent reverse transcription, so expressed TCRB transcripts were sequenced. Here immunoSEQ multiplex PCR was the method, and the copy in TCRdb shows in-frame clones only, minus some. The sample lists 400,000 to 550,000 clones, more than 9.5% seen once, with over 0.035% in the top ten. The specimen sequenced was naive CD4+ T cells from blood. This sequence originates from a woman between 18 and 29 years old in good health. The gene calls are TRBV2 and TRBJ1-5; D might be TRBD1 (5 bases). The CDR3 coding sequence is TGTGCCAGCAGACAGGACTATAGCAATCAGCCCCAGCATTTT. Its protein is CASRQDYSNQPQHF.